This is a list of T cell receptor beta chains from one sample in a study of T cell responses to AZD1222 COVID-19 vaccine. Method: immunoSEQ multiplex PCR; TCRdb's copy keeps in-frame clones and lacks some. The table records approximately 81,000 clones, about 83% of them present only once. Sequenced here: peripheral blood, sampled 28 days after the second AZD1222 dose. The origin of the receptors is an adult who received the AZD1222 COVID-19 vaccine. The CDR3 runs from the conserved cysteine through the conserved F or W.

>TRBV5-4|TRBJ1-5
CASSLQGRDQPQHF
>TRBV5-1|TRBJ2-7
CASSTGTSFYEQYF
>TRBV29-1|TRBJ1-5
CSVLEQGDQPQHF
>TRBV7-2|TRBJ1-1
CASSPAGWGAPTEAFF
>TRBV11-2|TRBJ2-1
CASSYGSGRRDEQFF
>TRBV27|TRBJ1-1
CASRDAVTEAFF
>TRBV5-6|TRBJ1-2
CASSDSGDPYGYTF
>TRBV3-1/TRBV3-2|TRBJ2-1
CASRDDTEEGNEQFF
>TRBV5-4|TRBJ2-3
CASSLQGPKVDTQYF
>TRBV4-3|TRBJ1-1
CASSQDPSDRRAFF